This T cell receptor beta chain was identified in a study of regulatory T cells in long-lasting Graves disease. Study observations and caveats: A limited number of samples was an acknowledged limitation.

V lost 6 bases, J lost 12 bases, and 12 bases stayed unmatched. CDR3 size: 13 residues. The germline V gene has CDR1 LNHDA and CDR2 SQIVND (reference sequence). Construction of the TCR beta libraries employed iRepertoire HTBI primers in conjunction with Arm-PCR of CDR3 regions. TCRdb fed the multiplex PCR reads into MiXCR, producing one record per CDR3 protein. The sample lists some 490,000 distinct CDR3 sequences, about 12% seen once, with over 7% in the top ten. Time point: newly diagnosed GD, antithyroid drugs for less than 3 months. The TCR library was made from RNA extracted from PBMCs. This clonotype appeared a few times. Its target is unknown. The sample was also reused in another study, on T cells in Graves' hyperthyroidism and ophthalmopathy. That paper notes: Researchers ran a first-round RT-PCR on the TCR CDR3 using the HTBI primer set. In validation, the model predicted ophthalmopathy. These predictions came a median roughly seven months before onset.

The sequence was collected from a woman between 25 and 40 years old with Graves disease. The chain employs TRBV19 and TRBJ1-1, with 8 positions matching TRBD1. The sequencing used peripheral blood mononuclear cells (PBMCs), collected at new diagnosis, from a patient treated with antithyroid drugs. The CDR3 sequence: CASSRGRGLESFF. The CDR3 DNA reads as TGTGCCAGTAGCAGGGGGCGGGGACTTGAGTCTTTCTTT.